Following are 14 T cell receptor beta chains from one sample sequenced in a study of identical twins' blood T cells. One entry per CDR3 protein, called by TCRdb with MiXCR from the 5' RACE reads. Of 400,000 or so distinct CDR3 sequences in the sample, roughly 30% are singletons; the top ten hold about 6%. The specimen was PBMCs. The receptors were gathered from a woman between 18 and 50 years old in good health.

The chain's CDR3 is CSASTVGQGKNTEAFF. CDR3 coding DNA: TGCAGTGCTAGTACTGTCGGACAGGGGAAGAACACTGAAGCTTTCTTT. This rearrangement joins TRBV20-1 to TRBJ1-1, with 9 bases fitting TRBD1. The V gene end was trimmed by 3 bases and the J gene end by 1 base; junction bases not matched to a gene: 9. The germline gives CDR1 DFQATT, CDR2 SNEGSKA (reference sequence). CDR3 size: 16 residues.

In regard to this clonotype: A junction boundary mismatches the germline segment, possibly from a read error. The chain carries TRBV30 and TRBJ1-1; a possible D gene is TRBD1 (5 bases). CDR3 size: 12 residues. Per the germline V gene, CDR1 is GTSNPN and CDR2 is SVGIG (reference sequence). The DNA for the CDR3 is TGTGTCTGGAGTGAGCAGGGAACTGAAGCTTTCTTT. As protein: CVWSEQGTEAFF.

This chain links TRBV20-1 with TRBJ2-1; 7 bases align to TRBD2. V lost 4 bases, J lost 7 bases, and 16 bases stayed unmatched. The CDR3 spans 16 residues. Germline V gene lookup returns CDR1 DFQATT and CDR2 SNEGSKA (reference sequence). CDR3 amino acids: CSATVLGPGGGNEQFF. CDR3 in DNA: TGCAGTGCTACTGTATTGGGTCCTGGGGGGGGGAATGAGCAGTTCTTC.

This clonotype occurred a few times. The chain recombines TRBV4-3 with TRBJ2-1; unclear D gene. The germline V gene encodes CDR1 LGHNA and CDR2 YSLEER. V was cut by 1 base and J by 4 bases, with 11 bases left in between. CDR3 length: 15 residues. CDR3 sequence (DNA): TGCGCCAGCAGCCAAGCCCAGGCGGATTACAATGAGCAGTTCTTC. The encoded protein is CASSQAQADYNEQFF.

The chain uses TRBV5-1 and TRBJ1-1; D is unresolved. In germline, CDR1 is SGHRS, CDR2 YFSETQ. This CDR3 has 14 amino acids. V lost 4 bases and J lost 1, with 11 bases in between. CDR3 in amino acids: CASSPDTANTEAFF. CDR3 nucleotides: TGCGCCAGCAGCCCAGATACCGCGAACACTGAAGCTTTCTTT. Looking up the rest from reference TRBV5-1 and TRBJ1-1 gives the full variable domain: KAGVTQTPRYLIKTRGQQVTLSCSPISGHRSVSWYQQTPGQGLQFLFEYFSETQRNKGNFPGRFSGRQFSNSRSEMNVSTLELGDSALYLCASSPDTANTEAFFGQGTRLTVV.

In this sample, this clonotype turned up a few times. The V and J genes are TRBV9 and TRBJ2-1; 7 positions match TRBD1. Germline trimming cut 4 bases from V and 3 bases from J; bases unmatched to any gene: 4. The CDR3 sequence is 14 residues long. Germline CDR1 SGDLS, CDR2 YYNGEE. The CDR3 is CASSSWDSYNEQFF. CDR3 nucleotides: TGTGCCAGCAGCAGCTGGGACAGCTACAATGAGCAGTTCTTC.

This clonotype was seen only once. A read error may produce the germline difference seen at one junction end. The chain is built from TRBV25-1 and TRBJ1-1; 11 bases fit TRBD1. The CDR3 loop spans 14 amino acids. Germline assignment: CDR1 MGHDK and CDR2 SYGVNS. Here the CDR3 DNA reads TGTGCCAGCGTTCGGACAGGGGGCTTCACTGAAGCTTTATTT. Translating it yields CASVRTGGFTEALF.

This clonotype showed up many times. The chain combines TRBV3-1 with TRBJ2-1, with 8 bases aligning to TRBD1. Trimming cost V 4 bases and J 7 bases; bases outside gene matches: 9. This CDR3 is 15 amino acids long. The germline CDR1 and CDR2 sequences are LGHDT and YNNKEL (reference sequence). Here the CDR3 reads CASSRTRTGTNEQFF. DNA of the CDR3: TGTGCCAGCAGCCGCACCCGGACAGGGACAAATGAGCAGTTCTTC.

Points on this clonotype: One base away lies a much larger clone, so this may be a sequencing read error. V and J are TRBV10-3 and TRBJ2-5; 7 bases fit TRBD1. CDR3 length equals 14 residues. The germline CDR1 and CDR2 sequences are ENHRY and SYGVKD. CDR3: CVISEETGKETQYF. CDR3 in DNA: TGTGTCATCAGTGAGGAGACAGGGAAAGAGACCCAGTACTTC.

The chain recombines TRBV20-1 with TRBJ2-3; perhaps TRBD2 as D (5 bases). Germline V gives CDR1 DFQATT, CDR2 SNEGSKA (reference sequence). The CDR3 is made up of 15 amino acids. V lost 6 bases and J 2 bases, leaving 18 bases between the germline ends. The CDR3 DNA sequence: TGCAGTGCCCCAACGAGCGGAGCACTCACAGATACGCAGTATTTT. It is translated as CSAPTSGALTDTQYF.

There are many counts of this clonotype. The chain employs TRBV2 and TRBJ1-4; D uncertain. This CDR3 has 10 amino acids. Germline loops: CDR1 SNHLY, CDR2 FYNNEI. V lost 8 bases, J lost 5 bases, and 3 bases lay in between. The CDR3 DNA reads TGTGCCAGCCGCAATGAAAAACTGTTTTTT. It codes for CASRNEKLFF.

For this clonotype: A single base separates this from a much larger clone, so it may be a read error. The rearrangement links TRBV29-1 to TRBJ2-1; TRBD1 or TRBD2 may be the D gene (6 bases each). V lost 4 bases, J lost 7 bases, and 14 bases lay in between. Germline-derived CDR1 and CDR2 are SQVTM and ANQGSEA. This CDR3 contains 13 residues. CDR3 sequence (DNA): TGCAGCGTTGTAGCGGAAGGGGGGAATGAGCAGTTCTTC. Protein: CSVVAEGGNEQFF.

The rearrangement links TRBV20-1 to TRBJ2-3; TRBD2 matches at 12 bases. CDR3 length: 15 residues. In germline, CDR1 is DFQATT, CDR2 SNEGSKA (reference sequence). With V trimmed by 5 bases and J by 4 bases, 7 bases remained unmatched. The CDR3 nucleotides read TGCAGTGCTCCTTCTAGCGGGGGGGGTTCAGATACGCAGTATTTT. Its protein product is CSAPSSGGGSDTQYF.

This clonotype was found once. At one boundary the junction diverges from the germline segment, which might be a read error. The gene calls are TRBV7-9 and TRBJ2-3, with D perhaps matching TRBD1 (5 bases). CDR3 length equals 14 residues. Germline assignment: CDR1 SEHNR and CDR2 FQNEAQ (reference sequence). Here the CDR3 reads CASGLQDSTDTQYF. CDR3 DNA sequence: TGTGCCAGCGGCTTACAGGATAGCACAGATACGCAGTATTTT.